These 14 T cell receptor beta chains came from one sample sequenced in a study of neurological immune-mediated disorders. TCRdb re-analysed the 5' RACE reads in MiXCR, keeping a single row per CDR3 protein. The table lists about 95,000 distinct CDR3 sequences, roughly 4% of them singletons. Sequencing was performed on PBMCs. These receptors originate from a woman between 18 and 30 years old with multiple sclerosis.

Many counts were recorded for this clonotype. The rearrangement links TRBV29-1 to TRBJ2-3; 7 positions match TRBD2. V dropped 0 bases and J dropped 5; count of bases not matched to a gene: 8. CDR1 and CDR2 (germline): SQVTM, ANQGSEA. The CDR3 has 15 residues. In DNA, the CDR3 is TGCAGCGTTGAAGATATCGGGGGGATCAGAGATACGCAGTATTTT. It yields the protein CSVEDIGGIRDTQYF.

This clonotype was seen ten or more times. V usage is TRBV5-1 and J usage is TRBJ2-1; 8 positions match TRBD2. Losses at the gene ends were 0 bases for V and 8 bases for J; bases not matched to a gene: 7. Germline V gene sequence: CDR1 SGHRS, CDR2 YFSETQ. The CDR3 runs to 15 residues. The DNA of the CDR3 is TGCGCCAGCAGCTTGGGAGCGGGAGACTGGGATGAGCAGTTCTTC. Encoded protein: CASSLGAGDWDEQFF. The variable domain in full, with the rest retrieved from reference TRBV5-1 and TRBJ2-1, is KAGVTQTPRYLIKTRGQQVTLSCSPISGHRSVSWYQQTPGQGLQFLFEYFSETQRNKGNFPGRFSGRQFSNSRSEMNVSTLELGDSALYLCASSLGAGDWDEQFFGPGTRLTVL.

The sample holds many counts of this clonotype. CDR3 in amino acids: CATSRGDSATNEKLFF. In DNA form, the CDR3 reads TGTGCCACCAGCAGAGGGGACAGTGCAACTAATGAAAAACTGTTTTTT. The chain joins TRBV15 to TRBJ1-4; 7 nucleotides match TRBD1. The CDR3 spans 16 residues. Trimming took 1 base from V and 0 from J; bases not matched to a gene: 2. Germline V gene sequence: CDR1 LNHNV, CDR2 YYDKDF (reference sequence). Filled out from reference TRBV15 and TRBJ1-4, the complete variable domain reads DAMVIQNPRYQVTQFGKPVTLSCSQTLNHNVMYWYQQKSSQAPKLLFHYYDKDFNNEADTPDNFQSRRPNTSFCFLDIRSPGLGDTAMYLCATSRGDSATNEKLFFGSGTQLSVL.

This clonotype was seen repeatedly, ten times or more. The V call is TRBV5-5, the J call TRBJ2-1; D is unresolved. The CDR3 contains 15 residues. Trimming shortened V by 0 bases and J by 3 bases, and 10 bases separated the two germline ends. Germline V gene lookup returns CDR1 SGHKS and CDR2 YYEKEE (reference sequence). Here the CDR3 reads CASSLESPGYNEQFF. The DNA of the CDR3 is TGTGCCAGCAGCTTGGAGTCTCCCGGCTACAATGAGCAGTTCTTC.

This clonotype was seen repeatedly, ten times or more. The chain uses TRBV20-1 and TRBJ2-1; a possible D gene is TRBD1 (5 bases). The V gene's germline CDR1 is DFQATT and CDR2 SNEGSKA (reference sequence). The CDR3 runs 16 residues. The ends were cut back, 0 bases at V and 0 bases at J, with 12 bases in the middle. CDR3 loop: CSARDWGGLSYNEQFF. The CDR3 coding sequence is TGCAGTGCTAGAGATTGGGGCGGCCTCTCCTACAATGAGCAGTTCTTC.

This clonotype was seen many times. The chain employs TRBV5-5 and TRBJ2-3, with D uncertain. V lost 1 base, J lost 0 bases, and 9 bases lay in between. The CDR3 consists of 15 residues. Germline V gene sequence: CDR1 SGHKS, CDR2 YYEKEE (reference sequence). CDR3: CASSLTGPSTDTQYF. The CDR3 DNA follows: TGTGCCAGCAGCTTGACGGGCCCTAGCACAGATACGCAGTATTTT.

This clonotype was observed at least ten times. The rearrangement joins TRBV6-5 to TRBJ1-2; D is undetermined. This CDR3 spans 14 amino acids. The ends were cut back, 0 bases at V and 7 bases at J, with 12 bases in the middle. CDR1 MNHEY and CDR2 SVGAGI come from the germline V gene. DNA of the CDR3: TGTGCCAGCAGTTACTCGAATGGTCCTACTGGCTACACCTTC. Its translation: CASSYSNGPTGYTF.

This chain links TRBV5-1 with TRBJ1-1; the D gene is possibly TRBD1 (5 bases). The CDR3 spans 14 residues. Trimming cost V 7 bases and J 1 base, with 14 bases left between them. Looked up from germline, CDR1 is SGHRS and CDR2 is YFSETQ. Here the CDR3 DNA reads TGCGCCAGCCACTTCGGGACGGCGAACACTGAAGCTTTCTTT. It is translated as CASHFGTANTEAFF.

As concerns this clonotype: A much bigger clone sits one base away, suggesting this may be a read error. The CDR3 region has the DNA TGTGCCAGCAGAAAAGGATACACAGATACGCAGTATTTT. It encodes CASRKGYTDTQYF. The rearrangement links TRBV5-5 to TRBJ2-3; no firm D call. With 5 bases removed from V and 2 bases from J, the gap between germline ends came to 9 bases. Germline CDR1 reads SGHKS; CDR2 reads YYEKEE (reference sequence). This CDR3 contains 13 residues. The whole variable domain, filled in from reference TRBV5-5 and TRBJ2-3, reads DAGVTQSPTHLIKTRGQQVTLRCSPISGHKSVSWYQQVLGQGPQFIFQYYEKEERGRGNFPDRFSARQFPNYSSELNVNALLLGDSALYLCASRKGYTDTQYFGPGTRLTVL.

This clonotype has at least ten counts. The CDR3 DNA follows: TGCGCCAGCAGCTCCCGGGCAGAAGGGGAGCAGTACTTC. Amino acids: CASSSRAEGEQYF. This chain uses TRBV5-1 with TRBJ2-7; unclear D gene. CDR1 and CDR2 from the germline V gene are SGHRS and YFSETQ. The V gene lost 3 bases and the J gene lost 7 bases, with 14 bases spanning the gap. The CDR3 loop spans 13 amino acids.

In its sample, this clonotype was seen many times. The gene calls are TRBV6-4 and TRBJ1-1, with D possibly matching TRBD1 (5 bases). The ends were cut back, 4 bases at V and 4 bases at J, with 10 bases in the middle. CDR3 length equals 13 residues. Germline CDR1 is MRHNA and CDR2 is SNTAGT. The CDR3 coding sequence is TGTGCCAGCAGTGCTTACAGGAGCACTGAAGCTTTCTTT. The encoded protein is CASSAYRSTEAFF.

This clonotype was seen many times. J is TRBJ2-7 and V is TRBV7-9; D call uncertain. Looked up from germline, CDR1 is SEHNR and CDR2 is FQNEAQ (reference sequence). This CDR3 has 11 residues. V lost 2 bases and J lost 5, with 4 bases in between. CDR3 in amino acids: CASSLSHEQYF. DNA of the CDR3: TGTGCCAGCAGCTTATCCCACGAGCAGTACTTC.

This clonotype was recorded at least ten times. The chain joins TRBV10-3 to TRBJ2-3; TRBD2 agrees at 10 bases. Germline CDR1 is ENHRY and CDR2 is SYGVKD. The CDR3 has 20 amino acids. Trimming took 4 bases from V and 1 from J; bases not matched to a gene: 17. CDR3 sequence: CAISALAHFSGGLGTDTQYF. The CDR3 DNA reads TGTGCCATCAGTGCCCTGGCCCATTTTAGCGGGGGGCTTGGCACAGATACGCAGTATTTT.

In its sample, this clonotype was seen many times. Written as DNA, the CDR3 is TGTGCCAGCAGTCGAGGCGCCTGGACTCAAGAGACCCAGTACTTC. Protein product: CASSRGAWTQETQYF. The chain couples TRBV6-5 to TRBJ2-5; the D gene is possibly TRBD2 (5 bases). The V end lost 5 bases, the J end lost 2 bases, and 15 bases lay between the germline ends. The CDR3 extends over 15 amino acids. The germline gives CDR1 MNHEY, CDR2 SVGAGI.